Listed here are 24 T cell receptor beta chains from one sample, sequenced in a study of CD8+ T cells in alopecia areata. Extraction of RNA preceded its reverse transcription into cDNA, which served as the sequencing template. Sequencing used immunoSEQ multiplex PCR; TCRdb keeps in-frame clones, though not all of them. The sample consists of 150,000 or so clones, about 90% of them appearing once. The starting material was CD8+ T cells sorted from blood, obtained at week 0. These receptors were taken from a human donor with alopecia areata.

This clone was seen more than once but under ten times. The CDR3 coding sequence is TGTGCCAGCAGTTTATCGGCCGGGGACCTATCCTACGAGCAGTACTTC. Residues: CASSLSAGDLSYEQYF. The chain is built from TRBV27 and TRBJ2-7, with D possibly being TRBD1 or TRBD2 (5 bases each). Germline V gene lookup returns CDR1 MNHEY and CDR2 SMNVEV (reference sequence). V shed 0 bases and J shed 1 base, with 13 bases lying between them. The CDR3 is 16 amino acids.

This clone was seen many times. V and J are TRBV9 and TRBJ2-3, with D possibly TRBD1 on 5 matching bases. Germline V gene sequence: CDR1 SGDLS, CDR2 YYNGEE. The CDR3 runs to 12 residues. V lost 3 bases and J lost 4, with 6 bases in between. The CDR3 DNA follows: TGTGCCAGCAGCGCACAGGCAGATACGCAGTATTTT. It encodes CASSAQADTQYF.

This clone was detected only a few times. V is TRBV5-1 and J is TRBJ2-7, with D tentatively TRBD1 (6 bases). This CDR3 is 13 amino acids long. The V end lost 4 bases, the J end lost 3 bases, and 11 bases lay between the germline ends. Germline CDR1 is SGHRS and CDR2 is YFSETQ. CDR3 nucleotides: TGCGCCAGCAGCCCGCTGGACAGCTACGAGCAGTACTTC. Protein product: CASSPLDSYEQYF.

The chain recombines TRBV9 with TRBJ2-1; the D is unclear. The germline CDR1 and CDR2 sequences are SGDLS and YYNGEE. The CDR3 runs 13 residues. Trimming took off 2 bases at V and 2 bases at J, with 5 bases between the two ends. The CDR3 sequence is CASSVGTYNEQFF. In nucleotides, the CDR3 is TGTGCCAGCAGCGTCGGTACCTACAATGAGCAGTTCTTC.

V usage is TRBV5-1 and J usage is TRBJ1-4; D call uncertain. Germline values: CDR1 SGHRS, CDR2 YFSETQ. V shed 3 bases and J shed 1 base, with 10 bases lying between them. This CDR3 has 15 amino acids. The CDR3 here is CASSSEGGTNEKLFF. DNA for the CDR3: TGCGCCAGCAGCTCCGAGGGAGGAACTAATGAAAAACTGTTTTTT.

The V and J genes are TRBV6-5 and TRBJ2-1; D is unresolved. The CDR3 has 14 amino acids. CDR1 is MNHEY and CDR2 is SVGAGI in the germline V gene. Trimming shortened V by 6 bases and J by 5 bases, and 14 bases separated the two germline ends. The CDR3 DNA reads TGTGCCAGCAGCTCAACCGTCAATAACAATGAGCAGTTCTTC. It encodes CASSSTVNNNEQFF.

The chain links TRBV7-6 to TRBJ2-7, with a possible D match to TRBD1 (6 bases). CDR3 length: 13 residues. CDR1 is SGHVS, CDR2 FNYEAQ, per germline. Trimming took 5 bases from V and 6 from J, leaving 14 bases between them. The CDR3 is CASSRQGWAEQYF. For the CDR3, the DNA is TGTGCCAGCAGCCGTCAGGGGTGGGCCGAGCAGTACTTC.

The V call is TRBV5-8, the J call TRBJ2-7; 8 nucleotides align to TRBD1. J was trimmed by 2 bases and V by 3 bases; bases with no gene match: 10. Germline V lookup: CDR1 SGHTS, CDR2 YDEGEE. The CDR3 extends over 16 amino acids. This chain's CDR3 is CASSWGTGPPTYEQYF. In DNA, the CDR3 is TGTGCCAGCAGCTGGGGGACAGGACCACCGACCTACGAGCAGTACTTC.

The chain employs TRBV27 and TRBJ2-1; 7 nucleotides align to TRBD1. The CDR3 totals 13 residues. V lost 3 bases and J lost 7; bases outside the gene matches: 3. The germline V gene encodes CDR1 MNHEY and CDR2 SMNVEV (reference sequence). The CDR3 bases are TGTGCCAGCAGTTTTACAGGGGAGAATGAGCAGTTCTTC. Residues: CASSFTGENEQFF.

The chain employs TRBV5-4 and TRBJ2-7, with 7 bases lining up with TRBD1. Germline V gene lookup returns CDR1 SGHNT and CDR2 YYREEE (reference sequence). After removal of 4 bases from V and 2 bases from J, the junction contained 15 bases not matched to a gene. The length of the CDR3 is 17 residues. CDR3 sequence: CASSGFAGTAGTYEQYF. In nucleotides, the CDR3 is TGTGCCAGCAGCGGCTTCGCTGGGACAGCCGGAACCTACGAGCAGTACTTC. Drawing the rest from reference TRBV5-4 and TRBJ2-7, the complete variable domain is ETGVTQSPTHLIKTRGQQVTLRCSSQSGHNTVSWYQQALGQGPQFIFQYYREEENGRGNFPPRFSGLQFPNYSSELNVNALELDDSALYLCASSGFAGTAGTYEQYFGPGTRLTVT.

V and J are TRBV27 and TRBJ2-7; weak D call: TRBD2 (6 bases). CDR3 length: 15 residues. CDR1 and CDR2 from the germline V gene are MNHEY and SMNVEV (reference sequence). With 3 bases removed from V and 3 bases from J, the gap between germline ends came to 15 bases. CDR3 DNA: TGTGCCAGCAGTTTTAGCGGTGGGGCCGGCTACGAGCAGTACTTC. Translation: CASSFSGGAGYEQYF.

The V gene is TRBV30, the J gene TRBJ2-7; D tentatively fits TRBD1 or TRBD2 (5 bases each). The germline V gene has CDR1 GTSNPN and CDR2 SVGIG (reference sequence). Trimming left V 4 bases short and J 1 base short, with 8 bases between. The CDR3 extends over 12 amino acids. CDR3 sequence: CAWMGVSYEQYF. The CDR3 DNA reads TGTGCCTGGATGGGGGTATCCTACGAGCAGTACTTC. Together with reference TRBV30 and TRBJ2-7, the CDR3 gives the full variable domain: SQTIHQWPATLVQPVGSPLSLECTVEGTSNPNLYWYRQAAGRGLQLLFYSVGIGQISSEVPQNLSASRPQDRQFILSSKKLLLSDSGFYLCAWMGVSYEQYFGPGTRLTVT.

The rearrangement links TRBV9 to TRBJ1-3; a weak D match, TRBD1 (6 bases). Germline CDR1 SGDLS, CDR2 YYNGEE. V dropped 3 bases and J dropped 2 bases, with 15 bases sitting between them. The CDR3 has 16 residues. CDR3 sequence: CASSEDRQNPGNTIYF. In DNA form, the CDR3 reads TGTGCCAGCAGCGAGGACAGACAGAATCCTGGAAACACCATATATTTT.

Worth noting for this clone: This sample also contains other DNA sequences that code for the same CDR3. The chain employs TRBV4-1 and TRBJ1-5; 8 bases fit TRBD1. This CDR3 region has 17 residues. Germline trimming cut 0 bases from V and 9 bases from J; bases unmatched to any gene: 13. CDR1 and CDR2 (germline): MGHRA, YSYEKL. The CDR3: CASSQDEVSRGRRPQHF. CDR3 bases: TGCGCCAGCAGCCAAGATGAGGTGTCCAGGGGGCGCCGGCCCCAGCATTTT.

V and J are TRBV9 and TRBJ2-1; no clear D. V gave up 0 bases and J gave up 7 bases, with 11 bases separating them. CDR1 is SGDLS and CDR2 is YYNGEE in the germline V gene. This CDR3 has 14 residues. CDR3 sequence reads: CASSVDWSSNEQFF. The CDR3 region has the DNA TGTGCCAGCAGCGTAGATTGGAGCTCAAATGAGCAGTTCTTC.

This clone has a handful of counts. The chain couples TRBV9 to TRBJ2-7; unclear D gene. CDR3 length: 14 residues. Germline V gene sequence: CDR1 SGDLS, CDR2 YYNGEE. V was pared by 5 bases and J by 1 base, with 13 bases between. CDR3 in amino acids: CASSVTDGSYEQYF. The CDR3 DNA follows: TGTGCCAGCAGTGTAACGGACGGGTCCTACGAGCAGTACTTC.

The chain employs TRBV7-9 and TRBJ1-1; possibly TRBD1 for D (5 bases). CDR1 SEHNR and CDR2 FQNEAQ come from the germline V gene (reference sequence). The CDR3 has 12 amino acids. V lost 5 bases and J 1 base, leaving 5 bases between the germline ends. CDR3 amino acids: CASSDRNTEAFF. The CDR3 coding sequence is TGTGCCAGCAGCGACAGGAACACTGAAGCTTTCTTT.

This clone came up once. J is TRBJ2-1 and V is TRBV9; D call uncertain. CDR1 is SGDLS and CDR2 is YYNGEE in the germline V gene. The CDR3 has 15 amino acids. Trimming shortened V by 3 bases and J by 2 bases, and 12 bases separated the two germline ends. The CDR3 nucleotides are TGTGCCAGCAGCGGGGGAATAAGGGCCTACAATGAGCAGTTCTTC. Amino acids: CASSGGIRAYNEQFF.

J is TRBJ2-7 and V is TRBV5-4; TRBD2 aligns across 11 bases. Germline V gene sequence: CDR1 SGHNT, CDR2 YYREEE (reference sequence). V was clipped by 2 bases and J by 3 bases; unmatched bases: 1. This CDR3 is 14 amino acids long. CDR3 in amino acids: CASSFTSGGYEQYF. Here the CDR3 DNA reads TGTGCCAGCAGCTTTACTAGCGGGGGCTACGAGCAGTACTTC.

CDR3 bases: TGTGCCAGCTCACCGACTAGCGGGAGTCAAGATACGCAGTATTTT. It encodes CASSPTSGSQDTQYF. The chain links TRBV18 to TRBJ2-3; 12 nucleotides align to TRBD2. Trimming took 3 bases from V and 5 from J; bases not matched to a gene: 3. Germline V CDR1 and CDR2: KGHSH, LQKENI. CDR3 length equals 15 residues.

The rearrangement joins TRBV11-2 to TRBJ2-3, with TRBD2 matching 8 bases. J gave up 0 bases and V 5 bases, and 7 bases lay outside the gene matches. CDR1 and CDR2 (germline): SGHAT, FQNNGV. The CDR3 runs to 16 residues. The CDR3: CASSHGAGGSTDTQYF. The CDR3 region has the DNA TGTGCCAGCAGCCACGGGGCGGGGGGCAGCACAGATACGCAGTATTTT.

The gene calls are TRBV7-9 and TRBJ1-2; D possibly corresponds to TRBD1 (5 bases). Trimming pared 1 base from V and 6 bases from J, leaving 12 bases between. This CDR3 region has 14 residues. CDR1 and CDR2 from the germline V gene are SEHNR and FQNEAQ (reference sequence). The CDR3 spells CASSLGPGQDGYTF. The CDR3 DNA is TGTGCCAGCAGCTTAGGTCCAGGGCAGGATGGCTACACCTTC.

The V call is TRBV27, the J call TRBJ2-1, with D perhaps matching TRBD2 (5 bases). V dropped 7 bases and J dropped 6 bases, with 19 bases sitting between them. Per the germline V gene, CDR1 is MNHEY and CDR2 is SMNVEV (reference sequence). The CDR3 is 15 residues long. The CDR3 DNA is TGTGCCAGCAACCATCCGGGATTCAGAGCCAATGAGCAGTTCTTC. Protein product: CASNHPGFRANEQFF.

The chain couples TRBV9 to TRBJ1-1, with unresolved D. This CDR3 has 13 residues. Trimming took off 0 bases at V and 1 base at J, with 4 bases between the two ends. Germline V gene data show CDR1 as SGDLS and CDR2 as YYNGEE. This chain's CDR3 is CASSVGSNTEAFF. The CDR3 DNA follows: TGTGCCAGCAGCGTAGGCTCGAACACTGAAGCTTTCTTT.